A selection of T cell receptor beta chains follows, all from one sample in a study of shared clonotypes between healthy human individuals. Generated by immunoSEQ multiplex PCR, the TCRdb table keeps only in-frame clones and is missing some. This sample has 550,000 to 600,000 clones, with roughly 98% found just once. The specimen sequenced was naive CD8+ T cells sorted from blood. These receptor sequences come from a man aged 25-45 years in good health. Both conserved end residues are part of each CDR3. D genes are given only for firm matches. Part of the rows lack a size; the others show once, few, many or a class for expanded clones.

TRBJ1-1,TRBV6-5,.,.,CASMGTEAFF,TGTGCCAGCATGGGGACAGAAGCTTTCTTT
TRBJ2-5,TRBV4-3,.,.,CASSQELLAKETQYF,TGCGCCAGCAGCCAAGAGTTGCTCGCCAAAGAGACCCAGTACTTC
TRBJ2-1,TRBV11-2,TRBD2,once,CASRVGSSGRTNEQFF,TGTGCCAGCAGGGTTGGGAGTAGCGGGAGGACCAATGAGCAGTTCTTC
TRBJ2-7,TRBV10-3,.,.,CAISGEDSYEQYF,TGTGCCATCAGTGGGGAGGATTCCTACGAGCAGTACTTC
TRBJ2-7,TRBV27,TRBD2,.,CASSSGTTTYEQYF,TGTGCCAGCAGTTCCGGGACTACAACCTACGAGCAGTACTTC
TRBJ2-7,TRBV18,TRBD1,.,CASSRRKTGTGSYEQYF,TGTGCCAGCTCACGGCGCAAGACCGGGACAGGGTCCTACGAGCAGTACTTC
TRBJ2-1,TRBV6-4,TRBD1,.,CASSYGQGGLDEQFF,TGTGCCAGCAGCTACGGACAGGGGGGTCTCGATGAGCAGTTCTTC
TRBJ2-7,TRBV7-9,TRBD2,.,CASSSLAEVSYEQYF,TGTGCCAGCAGCTCCCTAGCGGAGGTGAGCTACGAGCAGTACTTC
TRBJ2-3,TRBV30,.,.,CAWSTGSTDTQYF,TGTGCCTGGAGTACGGGTAGCACAGATACGCAGTATTTT
TRBJ2-3,TRBV5-5,.,.,CASSSATTHSTDTQYF,TGTGCCAGCAGTTCGGCGACGACTCATAGCACAGATACGCAGTATTTT
TRBJ2-1,TRBV18,.,.,CASSPGQEWGAYNEQFF,TGTGCCAGCTCACCAGGACAGGAGTGGGGGGCTTACAATGAGCAGTTCTTC
TRBJ2-1,TRBV5-1,TRBD1,.,CASSGEHLLGGPYNEQFF,TGCGCCAGCAGCGGAGAGCACCTACTAGGGGGCCCCTACAATGAGCAGTTCTTC
TRBJ2-1,TRBV5-1,TRBD2,.,CASSLSLAGADREQFF,TGCGCCAGCAGCTTGTCTTTAGCGGGGGCTGATCGTGAGCAGTTCTTC
TRBJ1-4,TRBV4-1,.,once,CASSQGGILNEKLFF,TGCGCCAGCAGCCAAGGTGGGATCCTTAATGAAAAACTGTTTTTT
TRBJ2-1,TRBV28,TRBD2,.,CASSVREGLGNEQFF,TGTGCCAGCAGTGTCCGGGAGGGCCTGGGCAATGAGCAGTTCTTC
TRBJ2-7,TRBV7-9,TRBD1,.,CASSYRDRGDEQYF,TGTGCCAGCAGCTACCGGGACAGGGGGGACGAGCAGTACTTC
TRBJ2-5,TRBV29-1,.,.,CSGGRGQETQYF,TGCAGCGGGGGAAGGGGGCAAGAGACCCAGTACTTC
TRBJ2-7,TRBV28,TRBD1,.,CASSLAGTGSRYEQYF,TGTGCCAGCAGTTTAGCCGGGACAGGGTCACGGTACGAGCAGTACTTC
TRBJ2-1,TRBV20-1,.,.,CSARDRGEQFF,TGCAGTGCTAGAGATAGAGGAGAGCAGTTCTTC
TRBJ2-7,TRBV15,.,.,CATSRDFIVASTYEQYF,TGTGCCACCAGCAGAGATTTTATAGTAGCGAGCACCTACGAGCAGTACTTC